These 13 T cell receptor beta chains share one sample of origin, sequenced in a study of T cell clonality in common variable immunodeficiency. Broader study findings: Common variable immunodeficiency TCR beta sequences reportedly had fewer deletions and N-nucleotide insertions.

Their recognized antigens are unknown. TCRdb's copy holds only in-frame clones and misses some; the assay was immunoSEQ multiplex PCR. Recorded here are tens of thousands of clones, none singletons. Input material: peripheral blood mononuclear cells. These receptors were obtained from a human donor with common variable immunodeficiency.

Only a few counts were recorded for this clone. With the read ending 3 residues before the CDR3 end, the germline J gene is used to fill in that end. The rearrangement uses TRBV2 and TRBJ2-7; a possible D gene is TRBD2 (5 bases). This CDR3 is built from 14 residues. Between the trimmed V and J ends, which lost 3 bases and 0 bases, there was a span of 9 bases. Germline V gene lookup returns CDR1 SNHLY and CDR2 FYNNEI. The CDR3 reads CASSDEGSSYEQYF. Partial CDR3 DNA: TGTGCCAGCAGTGATGAGGGCAGCTCCTACGAG.

A few counts support this clone. The read stops 3 residues short of the end of the CDR3; the missing end is completed from the germline J gene. V and J are TRBV7-7 and TRBJ2-2; D remains ambiguous. This CDR3 region has 14 residues. CDR1 and CDR2 (germline): SSHAT, FNYEAQ (reference sequence). Trimming removed 3 bases from V and 0 bases from J, with 5 bases in between. The part of the CDR3 DNA that was read is TGTGCCAGCAGCTTTCTAACGAACACCGGGGAG. Its protein is CASSFLTNTGE. The entire CDR3 protein is CASSFLTNTGELFF.

To note about this clone: The sequenced fragment ends 3 residues before the CDR3 boundary, so the rest is inferred from the germline J gene. This sequence joins TRBV5-8 and TRBJ2-1; 8 bases are a match to TRBD1. J gave up 6 bases and V 4 bases, and 9 bases lay outside the gene matches. In germline, CDR1 is SGHTS, CDR2 YDEGEE. The CDR3 has 15 amino acids. The sequenced part of the CDR3 DNA is TGTGCCAGCAGCCCCGGACAGGGAGGATTCAATGAG. It translates to CASSPGQGGFNE. The whole CDR3 protein reads CASSPGQGGFNEQFF. Drawing the rest from reference TRBV5-8 and TRBJ2-1, the complete variable domain is EAGVTQSPTHLIKTRGQQATLRCSPISGHTSVYWYQQALGLGLQFLLWYDEGEERNRGNFPPRFSGRQFPNYSSELNVNALELEDSALYLCASSPGQGGFNEQFFGPGTRLTVL.

In this sample, this clone turned up many times. The read terminates 3 residues ahead of where the CDR3 ends, so the germline J gene completes it. The chain carries TRBV11-2 and TRBJ2-3; 12 bases match TRBD2. This CDR3 is built from 15 residues. CDR1 SGHAT and CDR2 FQNNGV come from the germline V gene. Trimming cost V 3 bases and J 7 bases; bases outside gene matches: 5. The CDR3 DNA, read in part, is TGTGCCAGCAGCTTTACAACTAGCGGGAGGAATACG. It yields the protein CASSFTTSGRNT. The entire CDR3 is CASSFTTSGRNTQYF.

This clone came up many times. The CDR3 is cut off 3 residues early in the read; its end comes from the germline J gene. V gene TRBV7-2 combines with J gene TRBJ2-1; weak D call: TRBD1 (6 bases). V was shortened by 1 base and J by 5 bases, with 12 bases between the two germline ends. The CDR3 totals 15 residues. Per germline, CDR1 SGHTA and CDR2 FQGNSA. The CDR3 bases that were read are TGTGCCAGCAGCTTAGGGCAGGGGCGAGACAATGAG. Its protein product is CASSLGQGRDNE. In full, the CDR3 is CASSLGQGRDNEQFF.

There are many counts of this clone. The missing CDR3 end, 3 residues past where the read stops, is filled in from the germline J gene. This chain links TRBV20-1 with TRBJ2-5; no reliable D call. There are 13 residues in the CDR3. The germline V gene has CDR1 DFQATT and CDR2 SNEGSKA (reference sequence). V dropped 0 bases and J dropped 5 bases, with 10 bases sitting between them. Incomplete CDR3 DNA: TGCAGTGCTAGAGATCAAGGGTGGGAGACC. It codes for CSARDQGWET. The CDR3 in full is CSARDQGWETQYF.

The table lists this clone with many counts. Incomplete CDR3 DNA: TGTGCCAGCAGCTTGGGGGCCGGGACAGACTATGGC. It yields the protein CASSLGAGTDYG. The complete CDR3 protein is CASSLGAGTDYGYTF. The V and J genes are TRBV11-3 and TRBJ1-2; 7 bases align to TRBD1. The CDR3 extends 3 residues past the end of the read, so its final part is completed from the germline J gene. The CDR3 spans 15 residues. The junction had 7 bases not matched to a gene; V was cut back by 3 bases and J by 3 bases. Germline assignment: CDR1 SGHNT and CDR2 YENEEA.

The CDR3 sequence: CASSPDRSNEKLFF. The sequenced part of the CDR3 DNA is TGTGCCAGCAGTCCGGACAGGTCTAATGAAAAA. The chain couples TRBV7-9 to TRBJ1-4; TRBD1 matches at 7 bases. From the germline J gene comes the end of the CDR3, since the read stops 3 residues before it. The trim removed 6 bases at V and 3 bases at J, leaving 4 bases unmatched. The CDR3 is 14 amino acids. Looked up from germline, CDR1 is SEHNR and CDR2 is FQNEAQ (reference sequence).

This clone has more than one count but fewer than ten. The read ends 3 residues early relative to the CDR3; the germline J gene fills the gap. This chain uses TRBV7-9 with TRBJ2-5; D is undetermined. This CDR3 contains 11 residues. Germline loops: CDR1 SEHNR, CDR2 FQNEAQ (reference sequence). Trimming left V 5 bases short and J 3 bases short, with 4 bases between. Here the CDR3 reads CASSLKETQYF. The covered CDR3 bases are TGTGCCAGCAGCCTAAAAGAGACC. Variable domain in full (rest from reference TRBV7-9 and TRBJ2-5): DTGVSQNPRHKITKRGQNVTFRCDPISEHNRLYWYRQTLGQGPEFLTYFQNEAQLEKSRLLSDRFSAERPKGSFSTLEIQRTEQGDSAMYLCASSLKETQYFGPGTRLLVL.

This clone was observed a handful of times. Read data end 3 residues before the CDR3 end; the end is taken from the germline J gene. The J gene is TRBJ2-2, the V gene TRBV7-9; TRBD1 is a possible D gene (6 bases). Trimming removed 2 bases at V and 5 bases at J, with 12 bases between. CDR3 length: 15 amino acids. Germline lookup yields CDR1 SEHNR and CDR2 FQNEAQ (reference sequence). The CDR3 DNA, read in part, is TGTGCCAGCAGCTTAACGTTAGGGGGAACCGGGGAG. The encoded protein is CASSLTLGGTGE. The whole CDR3 protein reads CASSLTLGGTGELFF.

This clone came up many times. The observed sequence ends 3 residues before the CDR3 terminus, with the missing tail filled in from the germline J gene. V is TRBV5-4 and J is TRBJ1-2, with 10 bases that match TRBD1. Germline V gene data show CDR1 as SGHNT and CDR2 as YYREEE (reference sequence). J gave up 5 bases and V 4 bases, and 5 bases lay outside the gene matches. The CDR3 runs 14 residues. CDR3 DNA (partial): TGTGCCAGCAGCGCGACAGGGGGCGGTTATGGC. It codes for CASSATGGGYG. The full CDR3 is CASSATGGGYGYTF.

Note on this clone: The read terminates 3 residues before the CDR3 end, so the remaining end is supplied by the germline J gene. The chain employs TRBV2 and TRBJ2-5, with a weak D call TRBD2 (5 bases). Germline V CDR1 and CDR2: SNHLY, FYNNEI. The CDR3 has 11 residues. V was shortened by 7 bases and J by 5 bases, with 8 bases between the two germline ends. The CDR3 bases that were read are TGTGCCAGCACCAAGCGGGAGACC. Translation: CASTKRET. The CDR3 in full is CASTKRETQYF.

For this clone: The read ends 3 residues early relative to the CDR3; the germline J gene fills the gap. The V gene is TRBV13, the J gene TRBJ2-7; the D gene is possibly TRBD1 (5 bases). Deletions cut 5 bases from V and 0 bases from J, with 17 bases between. Germline V CDR1 and CDR2: PRHDT, FYEKMQ (reference sequence). This CDR3 is built from 16 residues. CDR3 amino acids: CASSGTKGLISYEQYF. CDR3 DNA, as far as it was read: TGTGCCAGCAGCGGAACCAAGGGGCTAATCTCCTACGAG. Full variable domain (rest looked up from reference TRBV13 and TRBJ2-7): AAGVIQSPRHLIKEKRETATLKCYPIPRHDTVYWYQQGPGQDPQFLISFYEKMQSDKGSIPDRFSAQQFSDYHSELNMSSLELGDSALYFCASSGTKGLISYEQYFGPGTRLTVT.